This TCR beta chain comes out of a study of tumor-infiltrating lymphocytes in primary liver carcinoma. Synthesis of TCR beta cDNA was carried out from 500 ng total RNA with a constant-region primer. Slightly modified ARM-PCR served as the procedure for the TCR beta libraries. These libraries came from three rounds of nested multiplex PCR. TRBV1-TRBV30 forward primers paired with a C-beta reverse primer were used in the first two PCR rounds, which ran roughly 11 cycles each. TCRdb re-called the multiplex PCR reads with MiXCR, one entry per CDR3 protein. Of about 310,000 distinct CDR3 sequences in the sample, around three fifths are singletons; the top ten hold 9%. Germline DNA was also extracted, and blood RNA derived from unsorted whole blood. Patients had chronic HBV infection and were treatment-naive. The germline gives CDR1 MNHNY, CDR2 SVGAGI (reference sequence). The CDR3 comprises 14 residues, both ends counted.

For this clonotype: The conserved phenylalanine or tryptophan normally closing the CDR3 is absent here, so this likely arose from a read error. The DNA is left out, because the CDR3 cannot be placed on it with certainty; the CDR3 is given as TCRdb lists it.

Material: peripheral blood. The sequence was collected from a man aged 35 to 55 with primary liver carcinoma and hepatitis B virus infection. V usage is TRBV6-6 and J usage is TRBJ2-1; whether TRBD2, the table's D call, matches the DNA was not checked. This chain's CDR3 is CASMMWEGLAEQSL.